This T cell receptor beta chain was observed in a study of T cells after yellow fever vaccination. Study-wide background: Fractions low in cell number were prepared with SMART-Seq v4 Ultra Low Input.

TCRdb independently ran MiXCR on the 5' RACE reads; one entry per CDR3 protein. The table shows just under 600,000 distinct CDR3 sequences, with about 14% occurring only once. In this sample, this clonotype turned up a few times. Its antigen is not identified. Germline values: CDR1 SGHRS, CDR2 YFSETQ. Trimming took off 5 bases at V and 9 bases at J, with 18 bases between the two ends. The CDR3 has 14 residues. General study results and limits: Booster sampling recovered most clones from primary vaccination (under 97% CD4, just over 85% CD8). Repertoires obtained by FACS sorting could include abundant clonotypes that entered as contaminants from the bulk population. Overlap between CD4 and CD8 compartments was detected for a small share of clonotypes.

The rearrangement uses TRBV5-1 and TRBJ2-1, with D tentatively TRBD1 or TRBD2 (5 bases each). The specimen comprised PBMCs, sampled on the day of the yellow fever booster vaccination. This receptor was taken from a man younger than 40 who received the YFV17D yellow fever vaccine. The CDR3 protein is CASSFRDPAGEQFF. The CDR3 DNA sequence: TGCGCCAGCAGTTTCCGGGACCCTGCTGGTGAGCAGTTCTTC.